The clone carrying this T cell receptor (beta chain) was recorded once. Antigen: not known. This entry comes from a study of CD8 T cells in Susac syndrome. Study-level findings and limits: The study's TCR sequencing and HLA analysis drew on a certain number of individuals. That number was acknowledged as relatively small.

cDNA came from roughly 0.53 to 1 ug RNA primed by random hexamers. Multiplex immunoSEQ PCR targeted 54 Vbeta and 13 Jbeta TCR beta segments. TCRdb re-called the immunoSEQ multiplex PCR reads through MiXCR, storing one row per CDR3 protein. The sample contains some 130,000 distinct CDR3 sequences, around 85% of which appear only once. The CDR3 totals 20 residues. V trimming: 6 bases; J trimming: 0 bases; junction bases outside the gene matches: 16. The TCR was taken from a human donor with multiple sclerosis. The rearrangement links TRBV12-3 or TRBV12-4 to TRBJ2-1; 11 nucleotides align to TRBD2. Sequencing input: CD8+ T cells from PBMCs. CDR3 bases: TGTGCCAGCAGCAGGGGACTAGCGGCTGAATTTTATAGCTCCTACAATGAGCAGTTCTTC. This codes for CASSRGLAAEFYSSYNEQFF.